This T cell receptor (beta chain) was captured in a study of type 1 regulatory T cells. TCRdb independently ran MiXCR on the reads; one entry per CDR3 protein. The table shows tens of thousands of distinct CDR3 sequences, with over 60% occurring only once. The germline V and J ends were trimmed by 3 bases and 2 bases, with 11 bases remaining between them. CDR3 length equals 14 residues. CDR1 is SGHDN, CDR2 FVKESK, per germline. Only one count was recorded for this clonotype. What it binds is unknown. The receptor comes from a human donor in good health. The chain uses TRBV14 and TRBJ2-7; TRBD1 or TRBD2 may be the D gene (5 bases each). The source material was cultured T cells, either the whole culture or a sorted T cell fraction (not recorded which). The subset: Tr1-enriched cell product generated in vitro against host alloantigens. CDR3 protein: CASSHWGTPYEQYF. The CDR3 nucleotides are TGTGCCAGCAGCCATTGGGGGACCCCCTACGAGCAGTACTTC.